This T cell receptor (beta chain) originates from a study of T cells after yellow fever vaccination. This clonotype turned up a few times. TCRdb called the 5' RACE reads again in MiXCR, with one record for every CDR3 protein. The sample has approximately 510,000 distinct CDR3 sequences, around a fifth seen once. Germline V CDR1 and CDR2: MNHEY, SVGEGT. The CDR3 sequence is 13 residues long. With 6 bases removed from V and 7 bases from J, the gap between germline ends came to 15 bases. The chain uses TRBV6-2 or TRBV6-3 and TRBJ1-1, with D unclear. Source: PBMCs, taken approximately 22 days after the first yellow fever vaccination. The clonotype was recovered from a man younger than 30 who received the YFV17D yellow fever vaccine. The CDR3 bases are TGTGCCAGCAGCTCAGTCGTCGGGAGTGAAGCTTTCTTT. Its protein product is CASSSVVGSEAFF.